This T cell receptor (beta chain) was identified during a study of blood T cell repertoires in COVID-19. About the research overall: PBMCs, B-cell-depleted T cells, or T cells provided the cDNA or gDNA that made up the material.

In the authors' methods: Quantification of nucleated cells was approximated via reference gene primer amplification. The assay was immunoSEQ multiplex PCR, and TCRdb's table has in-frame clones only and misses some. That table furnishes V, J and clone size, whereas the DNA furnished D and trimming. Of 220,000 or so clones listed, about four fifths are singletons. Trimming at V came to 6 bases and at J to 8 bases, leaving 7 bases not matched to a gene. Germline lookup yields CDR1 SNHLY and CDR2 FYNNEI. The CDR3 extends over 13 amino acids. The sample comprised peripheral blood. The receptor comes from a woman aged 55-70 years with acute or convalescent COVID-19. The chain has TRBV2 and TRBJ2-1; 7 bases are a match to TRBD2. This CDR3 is CASSGLGFHEQFF. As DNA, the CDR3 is TGTGCCAGCAGCGGACTAGGGTTCCATGAGCAGTTCTTC.